This paragraph reports one T cell receptor beta chain. Antigen: not known. These data belong to a study of identifying expanded T cells in peripheral blood. Findings and caveats of the study: Variance in clone template counts between approximately 2-week samples significantly increased with total template count across all healthy donors. Technical replicates showed about 1.1 changed clones; roughly two weeks roughly 16; four weeks 19.

Collection occurred without any documented infections or immune events in donors. Here immunoSEQ multiplex PCR was the method, and the copy in TCRdb shows in-frame clones only, minus some. The sample includes around 120,000 clones, approximately 86% of them seen just once. The V end lost 2 bases, the J end lost 0 bases, and 9 bases lay between the germline ends. Germline lookup yields CDR1 SGHDT and CDR2 YYEEEE. The CDR3 consists of 15 residues. The specimen was blood. This TCR came from a person aged 18 to 75 in good health. This chain joins TRBV5-6 and TRBJ1-5, with D uncertain. CDR3 coding DNA: TGTGCCAGCAGCTTCGGCGGATATAGCAATCAGCCCCAGCATTTT. It translates to CASSFGGYSNQPQHF.